These T cell receptor beta chains were read from a single sample in a study of tumor-infiltrating lymphocytes in primary liver carcinoma. TCRdb processed the multiplex PCR reads anew with MiXCR; each CDR3 protein has one entry. Found here are about 200,000 distinct CDR3 sequences, less than 70% of them singletons; the top ten hold 6% to 8.5%. The sample comprised peripheral blood. The receptor source for this set is a woman aged 55-75 years with primary liver carcinoma and hepatitis B virus infection. Both conserved end residues are part of each CDR3. A D gene is named only where the DNA matches it firmly. Clone size is shown for a subset of rows, as once, few, many or a class of expanded clone.

d_call j_call clone_size v_call cdr3_length cdr3_nt cdr3_aa
TRBD2 TRBJ2-1 NA TRBV4-1 18 TGCGCCAGCAACCAAGGGAAACCGGGACTACCCTCCTACAAAGAGCAGTTCTTC CASNQGKPGLPSYKEQFF
NA TRBJ1-1 few TRBV5-1 13 TGCGCCAGCAGCTTGGGGAAGAACACTGAAGCTTTCTTT CASSLGKNTEAFF
NA TRBJ2-5 NA TRBV11-2 13 TGCGCCATCAGCACCCCGTACCAAGAGACCCAGTACTTC CAISTPYQETQYF
NA TRBJ2-1 many TRBV6-1 15 TGTGCCACCCGAACCCGGGGCTCTTCCTACAATGAGCAGTTCTTC CATRTRGSSYNEQFF
TRBD1 TRBJ2-5 NA TRBV10-3 19 TGTGCCATCAGTGAACGGTCAGGGGGCGCCGGGGGAATACGGGAGACTCTGTACTTC CAISERSGGAGGIRETLYF
NA TRBJ2-5 once TRBV29-1 13 TGCAGCGTTGAAGAGGGGGGCCAAGAGACCCAGTACTTC CSVEEGGQETQYF
NA TRBJ2-7 NA TRBV11-2 13 TGTGCCAGCGGCTTAGTGTCGAGGGCCGAGCAGTACTTC CASGLVSRAEQYF
NA TRBJ1-2 NA TRBV28 15 TGTGCCAGCAGTGGGCGACACGCTTCCTCCTATGGCTACACCTTC CASSGRHASSYGYTF
NA TRBJ1-1 NA TRBV5-8 14 TGTGCCAGCAGCCACCCGACAGCGAACACTGAAGCTGTCTTT CASSHPTANTEAVF
NA TRBJ2-7 NA TRBV7-9 13 TGTGCCAGCAGCCCCGTGGGCTCCTACGACCAGTACTTC CASSPVGSYDQYF
TRBD2 TRBJ2-2 NA TRBV5-1 17 TGCGCCAGCAGCTTGGCCAACCTAGCGGGCGGTGTCGGGGAGCTGTTTTTT CASSLANLAGGVGELFF
TRBD2 TRBJ2-7 NA TRBV12-3/TRBV12-4 15 TGTGCCAGCACCCTGGGACTAGCGGGATGGTACGAGCAGTATTTC CASTLGLAGWYEQYF
NA TRBJ2-3 once TRBV21-1 15 TGTGCCAACAGCATTCGACCGCTCGTCACAGATACGCAGTATTTT CANSIRPLVTDTQYF
NA TRBJ1-1 NA TRBV29-1 11 TGCAGTGTAGTTAGGGAGGCTGAAGCTTTCTTT CSVVREAEAFF
NA TRBJ1-2 NA TRBV7-8 12 TGTGCCAGCAGCACCGCCGCCGGATACTACACCTTC CASSTAAGYYTF
NA TRBJ2-2 large TRBV29-1 14 TGCAGCGTTGACGCGGGAATGGGATCCGGGGAGCTGTTTTTT CSVDAGMGSGELFF
TRBD1 TRBJ2-7 few TRBV7-9 14 TGTGCCAGCACCCCGACAGGGGGCTTGGACGAGCAGTACTTC CASTPTGGLDEQYF
NA TRBJ1-6 NA TRBV5-1 13 TGCGCCAGCAGCCTCCGGACATCTTCACCCCTCCACTTT CASSLRTSSPLHF
NA TRBJ1-5 many TRBV4-2 16 TGTGCCAGCAGCCGAACAGGGTCGGGGTTCAATCAGCCCCAGCATTTT CASSRTGSGFNQPQHF
NA TRBJ2-3 NA TRBV30 13 TGTGCCCGGATCCTCCCTCACACAGATGCGCAGTATTTT CARILPHTDAQYF
NA TRBJ2-1 medium-sized TRBV11-2 14 TGTGCCAGCAGCTTAGACAGGAGGGGGAATGAGCAGTTCTTC CASSLDRRGNEQFF
TRBD2 TRBJ2-7 NA TRBV28 17 TGTGCCAGCAGACCCGTTACGGGCCTAGCGGGAATGGGGGAGCAGTACTTC CASRPVTGLAGMGEQYF
NA TRBJ2-1 NA TRBV5-1 12 TGCGCCAGCAGCTTGCCCGGGGATGATCAGTTCTTC CASSLPGDDQFF
TRBD2 TRBJ2-7 NA TRBV11-2 16 TGTGTCAGCAGATCTGGGAGGGGATTCCTATACGCGGGGCAGTACTTC CVSRSGRGFLYAGQYF
NA TRBJ2-5 NA TRBV6-1 13 TGTGCCAGCAGTGTAAGGGGTGCAGAGACCCAGTACTTC CASSVRGAETQYF
TRBD2 TRBJ2-1 NA TRBV29-1 14 TGCAGCGTTGGACTAGCGGGGATGTACAACGAGCGGTTCTTC CSVGLAGMYNERFF
TRBD2 TRBJ2-5 NA TRBV6-2/TRBV6-3 16 TGTGCAAGCAGTACTAGACTAGCGGGGGAACAAGAGACCCAGTACTTC CASSTRLAGEQETQYF
NA TRBJ2-7 NA TRBV29-1 13 TGCAGCGTTGGAACACGGGCCTCCTACGAGAAGTACTTC CSVGTRASYEKYF
TRBD1 TRBJ1-1 NA TRBV11-2 18 TGTGCCAGCAACTTAGTCCTCCATGTATGGACAGGAGGGACTGAAGCTTTCTTT CASNLVLHVWTGGTEAFF
NA TRBJ2-1 NA TRBV11-2 12 TGTGCCAACAGTTTAGGGGGAAATGAGCAGTTCTTC CANSLGGNEQFF
NA TRBJ1-3 NA TRBV11-2 14 TGTGCCAGCAGTACTACAGGCTCTGGAAACACCACATATTTT CASSTTGSGNTTYF
TRBD1 TRBJ2-3 NA TRBV5-1 15 TGCGCCAGCAGCTTGGAAGGGGGCGGCAATCAGCCCCAGTATTTT CASSLEGGGNQPQYF
NA TRBJ2-5 NA TRBV14 12 TGTTCCAGCAGCCAAGTCTTTGAGACCCAGTACTTC CSSSQVFETQYF
TRBD2 TRBJ2-2 once TRBV2 16 TGTGCCAGCAGAGCCCTAGCGGGGACGAACACCGGGGAGCTGTTTTTT CASRALAGTNTGELFF
NA TRBJ2-3 once TRBV10-3 15 TGTGCCATCAGTGTGTCGAGGGGAAGCACAGATACGCAGTATTTT CAISVSRGSTDTQYF
NA TRBJ2-1 NA TRBV7-9 12 TGTGCCAGCAGCTTAGTGGGGTATGAGCAGATCTTC CASSLVGYEQIF
NA TRBJ1-1 NA TRBV11-2 12 TGTGCCATCAGCACTAAACAGGCTGAAGCTTTCTTC CAISTKQAEAFF
NA TRBJ2-7 few TRBV6-1 14 TGTGCCAGCAGTGGGGGGGAAAGCTCCTACGAGCAGTACTTC CASSGGESSYEQYF
NA TRBJ1-1 few TRBV5-1 14 TGCGCCAGCAGCTTGTCATCCGGGGTCTCTGAAGCTTTTTTT CASSLSSGVSEAFF
NA TRBJ2-3 NA TRBV7-9 14 TGTGCCAGCAGCTTCTCGGGAAGCACAGATATGCAATATTTT CASSFSGSTDMQYF
NA TRBJ2-3 NA TRBV6-1 13 TGTGCCAGCAGTGGCACGGGCAATCAACCCCAGTATTTT CASSGTGNQPQYF
TRBD2 TRBJ2-7 few TRBV11-2 15 TGTGCCAGCAGCTTAGCAGGGACTAGCGGCCTCTTGATGTACTTC CASSLAGTSGLLMYF
TRBD2 TRBJ2-2 NA TRBV19 17 TGTGCCAGTAGTCCAGAAGGGACTAGTCTTAGGACCGAGGAGCTGTTTTTT CASSPEGTSLRTEELFF
NA TRBJ1-2 many TRBV6-1 15 TGTGCCAGCAGTGAACCGGGAGGGATTTATTATGGCTACACCTTC CASSEPGGIYYGYTF
TRBD1 TRBJ2-3 many TRBV12-3/TRBV12-4 15 TGTGCCAGCAGGAAAAACAGGGGTTGGACAGATACGCAGTATTTT CASRKNRGWTDTQYF
TRBD2 TRBJ2-1 few TRBV7-8 13 TGTACCAGCAGCTTAGTCGGGAGGGGAGAGCAGTTCTTC CTSSLVGRGEQFF
TRBD1 TRBJ2-3 NA TRBV7-9 14 TGTGCCAGCAGCTTTATACTACAGGGGGTTACGCAGTATTTT CASSFILQGVTQYF
NA TRBJ2-1 NA TRBV11-2 14 TGTGTCAGTAGCTTAGATGGCTTGTACAATGAGCGGTTCTTC CVSSLDGLYNERFF
TRBD2 TRBJ2-1 NA TRBV10-3 14 TGTGCCATCTGTGAGTCCCCGGGAGGAACCGAGCAGTTCTTC CAICESPGGTEQFF
TRBD2 TRBJ2-3 NA TRBV12-5 16 TGTGCTAGTTGTAACGGACTAGCGGGAGGCACAGATACGCAGTATTTT CASCNGLAGGTDTQYF
NA TRBJ2-2 many TRBV12-3/TRBV12-4 15 TGTGCCAGCAGTTTAAGCGGGACACTCACCGGGGAGCTGTTTTTT CASSLSGTLTGELFF
TRBD2 TRBJ2-7 NA TRBV7-8 16 TGTGCCAGCAGCCCAGCCGTACTAGCGGGGATCTACAAGCAGTACTTC CASSPAVLAGIYKQYF
NA TRBJ2-4 NA TRBV11-2 14 TGTGCCAGCAGCTCCCGACCTGGAGCAGACATTCAGCACTTC CASSSRPGADIQHF
NA TRBJ1-1 NA TRBV11-1 13 TGTGCCAGCAGCTATACATGGGGTCTGGAAGCTTTCTTT CASSYTWGLEAFF
NA TRBJ1-2 NA TRBV11-1 12 TGTGGCAGCAGCATGGGACCCTATGGCTACGCCTTC CGSSMGPYGYAF
NA TRBJ2-7 NA TRBV11-2 17 TGTTCGAGCAGCTTACGGAGGGGGGGAAAAGGAACCTACGAGCAGTACTTC CSSSLRRGGKGTYEQYF
TRBD1 TRBJ2-5 NA TRBV7-9 14 TGTGCCAGCAGCCGAGGGACAGGGAAAGAGGCCCAGTACTTC CASSRGTGKEAQYF